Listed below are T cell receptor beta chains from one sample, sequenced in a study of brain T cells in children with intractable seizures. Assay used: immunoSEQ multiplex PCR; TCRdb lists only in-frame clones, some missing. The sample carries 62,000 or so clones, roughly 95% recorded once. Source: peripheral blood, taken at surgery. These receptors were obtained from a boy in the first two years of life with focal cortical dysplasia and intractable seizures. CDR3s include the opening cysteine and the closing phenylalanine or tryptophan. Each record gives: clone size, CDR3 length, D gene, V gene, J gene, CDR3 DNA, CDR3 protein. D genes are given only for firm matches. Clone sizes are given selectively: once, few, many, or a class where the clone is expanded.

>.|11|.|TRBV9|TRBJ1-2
TGTGCCAGCAGCGCGGGTGGGGGCTACACCTTC
CASSAGGGYTF
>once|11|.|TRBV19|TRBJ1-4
TGTGCCAGTAGTATGCGCGAAAAACTGTTTTTT
CASSMREKLFF
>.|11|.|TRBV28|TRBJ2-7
TGTGCCAGCAGTTTATACTACGAGCAGTACTTC
CASSLYYEQYF
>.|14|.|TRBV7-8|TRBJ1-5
TGTGCCAGCAGCTTAGCCGGGGAGGATCAGCCCCAGCATTTT
CASSLAGEDQPQHF
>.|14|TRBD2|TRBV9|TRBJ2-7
TGTGCCAGCAGCGTCGGCGGGAGCTCCTACGAGCAGTACTTC
CASSVGGSSYEQYF
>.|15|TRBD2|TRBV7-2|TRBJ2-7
TGTGCCAGCAGCTTTGGACTAGCGGGGTCCTACGAGCAGTACTTC
CASSFGLAGSYEQYF
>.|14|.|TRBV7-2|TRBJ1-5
TGTGCCAGCAGCAAACGGGGGGGAAATCAGCCCCAGCATTTT
CASSKRGGNQPQHF
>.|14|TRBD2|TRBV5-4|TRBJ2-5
TGTGCCAGCAGCCTAGCGGGGGGCAGGGAGACCCAGTACTTC
CASSLAGGRETQYF
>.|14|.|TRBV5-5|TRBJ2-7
TGTGCCAGCAGCTTGGTCGTTAGCCCCTACGAGCAGTACTTC
CASSLVVSPYEQYF
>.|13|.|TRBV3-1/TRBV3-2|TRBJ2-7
TGTGCCAGCAGCCAAGAGAGCTCCTACGAGCAGTACTTC
CASSQESSYEQYF
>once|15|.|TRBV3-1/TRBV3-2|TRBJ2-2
TGTGCCAGCAGCCAACAAACAGGGAACACCGGGGAGCTGTTTTTT
CASSQQTGNTGELFF
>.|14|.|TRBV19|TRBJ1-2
TGTGCCAGTAGTATAAGGGCGCCTAACTATGGCTACACCTTC
CASSIRAPNYGYTF
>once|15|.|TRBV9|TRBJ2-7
TGTGCCAGCAGCGCAACGGGACTTTCCTCCTACGAGCAGTACTTC
CASSATGLSSYEQYF
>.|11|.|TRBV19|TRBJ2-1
TGTGCCAGTAGTATAAGACGGGAGCAGTTCTTC
CASSIRREQFF
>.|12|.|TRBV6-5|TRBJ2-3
TGTGCCAGCGGGAGGCGCACAGATACGCAGTATTTT
CASGRRTDTQYF
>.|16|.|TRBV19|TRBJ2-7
TGTGCCAGTAGTAGGACCTACCGGGACACTCTATACGAGCAGTACTTC
CASSRTYRDTLYEQYF
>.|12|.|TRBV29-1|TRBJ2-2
TGCAGCGTTGGGCGGATCCCCGGGGAGCTGTTTTTT
CSVGRIPGELFF
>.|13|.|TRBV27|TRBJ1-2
TGTGCCAGCAGTTCGGAGGGGTATGGAGGCTACACCTTC
CASSSEGYGGYTF
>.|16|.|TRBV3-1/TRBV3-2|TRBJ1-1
TGTGCCAGCAGCCGCCGACAGGACCCCCTAGCCACTGAAGCTTTCTTT
CASSRRQDPLATEAFF
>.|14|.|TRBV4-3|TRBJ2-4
TGCGCCAGCAGCCGTAGGGACGGTGAAAACATTCAGTACTTC
CASSRRDGENIQYF
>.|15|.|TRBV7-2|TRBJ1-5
TGTGCCAGCAGCTTAGCGCGGGGTAGCAATCAGCCCCAGCATTTT
CASSLARGSNQPQHF
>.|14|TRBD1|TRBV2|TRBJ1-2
TGTGCCAGCACGCAGGGACAGTCTAACTATGGCTACACCTTC
CASTQGQSNYGYTF
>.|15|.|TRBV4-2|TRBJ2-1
TGTGCCAGCAGCCAAGTTCCAGGGCTGATAACTGAGCAGTTCTTC
CASSQVPGLITEQFF
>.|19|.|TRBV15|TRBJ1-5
TGTGCCACCAGCAGAGATTGGGGACAAGGCTTATATAGCAATCAGCCCCAGCATTTT
CATSRDWGQGLYSNQPQHF
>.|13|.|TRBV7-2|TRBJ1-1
TGTGCCAGCAGCCTAGCGTGGAACACTGAAGCTTTCTTT
CASSLAWNTEAFF
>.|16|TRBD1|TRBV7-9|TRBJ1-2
TGTGCCAGCAGCTTCACGCCCCGACAGGGTGGGTATGGCTACACCTTC
CASSFTPRQGGYGYTF
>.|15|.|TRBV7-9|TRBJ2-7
TGTGCCAGCAGCTTGGGCCCAGGACGGACCTACGAGCAGTACTTC
CASSLGPGRTYEQYF
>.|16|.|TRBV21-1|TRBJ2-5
TGTGCCAGCAGCAAAGAGAGTAGCGAGCGCAAAGAGACCCAGTACTTC
CASSKESSERKETQYF
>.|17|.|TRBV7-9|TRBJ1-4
TGTGCCAGCAGCGCCCGCAACGCGGTGACAACTAATGAAAAACTGTTTTTT
CASSARNAVTTNEKLFF
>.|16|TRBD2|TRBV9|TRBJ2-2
TGTGCCAGCAGGACTAGCGGGACCTCGAACACCGGGGAGCTGTTTTTT
CASRTSGTSNTGELFF
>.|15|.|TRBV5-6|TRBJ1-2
TGTGCCAGCAGCCCCGATGGGGCGCGGGGCTATGGCTACACCTTC
CASSPDGARGYGYTF
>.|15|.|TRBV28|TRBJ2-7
TGTGCCAGCAGCCAAAGCCACGGGGGATACTACGAGCAGTACTTC
CASSQSHGGYYEQYF
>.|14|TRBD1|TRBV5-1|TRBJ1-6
TGCGCCAGCAGCATCGGGACAGGGTTGGATCCCCTCCACTTT
CASSIGTGLDPLHF
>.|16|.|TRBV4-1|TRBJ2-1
TGCGCCAGCAGCCAAGATCCGTTGGTAGCGGCCAATGAGCAGTTCTTC
CASSQDPLVAANEQFF
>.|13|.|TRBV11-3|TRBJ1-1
TGTGCCAGCAGCTTATTTCCAAACACTGAAGCTTTCTTT
CASSLFPNTEAFF
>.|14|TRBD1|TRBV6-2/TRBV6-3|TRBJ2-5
TGTGCCAGCAGTTACACAGGGGGGAAAGAGACCCAGTACTTC
CASSYTGGKETQYF
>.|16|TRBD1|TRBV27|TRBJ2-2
TGTGCCAGCAGTCTAGGACAGGGGAAGCGTACCGGGGAGCTGTTTTTT
CASSLGQGKRTGELFF
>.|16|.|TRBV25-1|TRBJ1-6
TGTGCCAGCAGTGAATTTTTCCCGAAAGACAATTCACCCCTCCACTTT
CASSEFFPKDNSPLHF
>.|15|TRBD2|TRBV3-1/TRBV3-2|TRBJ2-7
TGTGCCAGCAGCCGGATGCTAGCGGGAGAGGACGAGCAGTACTTC
CASSRMLAGEDEQYF
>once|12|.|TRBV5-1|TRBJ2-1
TGCGCCAGCAGCTTGCCCTACAATGAGCAGTTCTTC
CASSLPYNEQFF
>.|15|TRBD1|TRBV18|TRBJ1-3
TGTGCCAGCTCACTTACGACAGGGCCTGGAAACACCATATATTTT
CASSLTTGPGNTIYF
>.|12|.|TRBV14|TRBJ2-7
TGTGCCAGCAGTTTCCTACGGGACGAGCAGTACTTC
CASSFLRDEQYF
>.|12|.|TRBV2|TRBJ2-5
TGTGCCAGCAGTGAGCATGAAGAGACCCAGTACTTC
CASSEHEETQYF
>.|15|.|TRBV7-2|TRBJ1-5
TGTGCCAGCAGCTTAGGGGCAGGCATGAATCAGCCCCAGCATTTT
CASSLGAGMNQPQHF
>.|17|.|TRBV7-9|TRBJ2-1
TGTGCCAGCAGCTTAAGGGGGAGAGGGACTCCCTACAATGAGCAGTTCTTC
CASSLRGRGTPYNEQFF
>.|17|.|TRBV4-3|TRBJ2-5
TGCGCCAGCAGCCAATTCAACTCCCCAGAAATACAAGAGACCCAGTACTTC
CASSQFNSPEIQETQYF
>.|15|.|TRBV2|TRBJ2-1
TGTGCCAGCAGGGGTAGGGGGGTCCTCTACAATGAGCAGTTCTTC
CASRGRGVLYNEQFF
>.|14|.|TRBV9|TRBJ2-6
TGTGCCAGCAGCGTAGTTCCCGGGGCCAACGTCCTGACTTTC
CASSVVPGANVLTF
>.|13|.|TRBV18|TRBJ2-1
TGTGCCAGCTCACCAAGGGAGGCTGCGGAGCAGTTCTTC
CASSPREAAEQFF
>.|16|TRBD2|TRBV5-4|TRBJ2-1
TGTGCCAGCAGCGGGGCCGGGACTAGCACTCACAATGAGCAGTTCTTC
CASSGAGTSTHNEQFF